The source of this T cell receptor beta chain is a study of OX40 agonist ivuxolimab in advanced cancers. Study overall: Two cutaneous melanoma patients and one hepatocellular carcinoma patient, three in all, had partial responses.

Method: immunoSEQ multiplex PCR; TCRdb's copy keeps in-frame clones and lacks some. The repertoire holds some 68,000 clones, about nine tenths seen once, with approximately 2.1% in the top ten. This CDR3 contains 15 residues. The TCR comes from an adult with an advanced solid tumor such as melanoma, head and neck, liver or kidney cancer. The chain recombines TRBV21-1 with TRBJ2-7; TRBD2 is the table's D call, not checked against the DNA. TRBV21-1 corresponds to a pseudogene. Material: CD4+ or CD8+ T cells sorted from blood, obtained in a trial of the OX40 agonist ivuxolimab. The CDR3 is CASSGCVEDSYEQYF. CDR3 coding DNA: TGTGCCAGCAGCGGGTGTGTCGAGGATTCCTACGAGCAGTACTTC.